This T cell receptor (beta chain) was retrieved from a study of blood T cell repertoires in COVID-19. Background on the study: The United States, Italy and Spain were the sources of the acute and convalescent COVID-19 samples.

TCRdb keeps only in-frame clones here, not all; method: immunoSEQ multiplex PCR. The data contain fewer than 250,000 clones, approximately 85% of them singletons. CDR3 size: 15 residues. V shed 0 bases and J shed 8 bases, with 11 bases lying between them. The germline CDR1 and CDR2 sequences are LGHNA and YSLEER. The gene calls are TRBV4-3 and TRBJ1-6; D remains unclear. The clonotype originates from a man aged 40-49 years with acute or convalescent COVID-19. Input material: peripheral blood. In DNA form, the CDR3 reads TGCGCCAGCAGCCAAGAAACGATGAGCGATTCACCCCTCCACTTT. The encoded protein is CASSQETMSDSPLHF.